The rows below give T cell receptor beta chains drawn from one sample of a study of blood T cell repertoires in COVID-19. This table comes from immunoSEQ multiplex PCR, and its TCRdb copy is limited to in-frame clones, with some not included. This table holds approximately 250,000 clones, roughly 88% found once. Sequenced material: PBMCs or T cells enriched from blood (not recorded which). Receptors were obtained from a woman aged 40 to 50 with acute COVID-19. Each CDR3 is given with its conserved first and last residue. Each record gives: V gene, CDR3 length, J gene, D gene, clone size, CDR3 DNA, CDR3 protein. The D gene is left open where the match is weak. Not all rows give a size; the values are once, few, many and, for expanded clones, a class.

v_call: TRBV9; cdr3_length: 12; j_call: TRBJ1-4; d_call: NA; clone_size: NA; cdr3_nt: TGTGCCAGCAGCGGTCGAGGAGAAAAACTGTTTTTT; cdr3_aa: CASSGRGEKLFF
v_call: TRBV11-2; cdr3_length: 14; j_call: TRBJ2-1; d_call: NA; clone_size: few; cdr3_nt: TGTGCCAGCAGCCCCCGAGGTCTCTACAATGAGCAGTTCTTC; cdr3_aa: CASSPRGLYNEQFF
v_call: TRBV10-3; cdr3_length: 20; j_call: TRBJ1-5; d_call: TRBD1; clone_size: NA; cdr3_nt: TGTGCCATCAGTGAGTCGGATAGGACAGGGGGCATCGGTAGCAATCAGCCCCAGCATTTT; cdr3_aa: CAISESDRTGGIGSNQPQHF
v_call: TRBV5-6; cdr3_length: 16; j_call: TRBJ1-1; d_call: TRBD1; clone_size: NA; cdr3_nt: TGTGCCAGCAGCTCTCGAGGACAGGGGGCATCAGATGAAGCTTTCTTT; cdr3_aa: CASSSRGQGASDEAFF
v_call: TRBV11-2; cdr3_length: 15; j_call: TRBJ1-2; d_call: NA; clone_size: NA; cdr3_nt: TGTGCCAGCAGCTCCCCCAGGTCTGGGCGCTACGGCTACACCTTC; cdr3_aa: CASSSPRSGRYGYTF
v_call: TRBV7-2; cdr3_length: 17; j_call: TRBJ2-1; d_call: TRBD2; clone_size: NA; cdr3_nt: TGTGCCAGCAGCCCCCACGGGAGCGGGAGTTTCTACAATGAGCAGTTCTTC; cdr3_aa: CASSPHGSGSFYNEQFF
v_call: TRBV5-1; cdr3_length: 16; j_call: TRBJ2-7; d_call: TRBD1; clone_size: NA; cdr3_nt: TGCGCCAGCAGCTTGGGCGGACAGGGGGCGGGATACGAGCAGTACTTC; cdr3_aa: CASSLGGQGAGYEQYF
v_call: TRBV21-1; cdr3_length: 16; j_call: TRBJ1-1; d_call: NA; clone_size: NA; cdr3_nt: TGTGCCAGCAGCAAGGCAGGGGGGTTCATGAACACTGAAGCTTTCTTT; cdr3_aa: CASSKAGGFMNTEAFF
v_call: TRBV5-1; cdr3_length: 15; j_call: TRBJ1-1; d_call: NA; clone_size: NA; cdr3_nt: TGCGCCAGCAGCTTAGGAGCAGCAGAGAACACTGAAGCTTTCTTT; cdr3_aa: CASSLGAAENTEAFF
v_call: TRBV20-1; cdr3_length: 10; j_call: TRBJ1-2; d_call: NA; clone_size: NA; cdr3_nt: TGCAGTGCTAGGCAGGATGGCTACACCTTC; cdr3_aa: CSARQDGYTF
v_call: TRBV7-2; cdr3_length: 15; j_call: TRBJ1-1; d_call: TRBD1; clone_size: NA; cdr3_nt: TGTGCCAGCAACGCACAGGGGACGGCGAACACTGAAGCTTTCTTT; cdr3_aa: CASNAQGTANTEAFF
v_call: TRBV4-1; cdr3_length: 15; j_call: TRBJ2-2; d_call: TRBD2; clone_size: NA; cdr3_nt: TGCGCCAGCAGCCAAGGCGGGAGTAATACCGGGGAGCTGTTTTTT; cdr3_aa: CASSQGGSNTGELFF
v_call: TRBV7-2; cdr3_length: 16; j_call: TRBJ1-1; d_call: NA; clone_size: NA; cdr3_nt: TGTGCCAGCAGCAAAATTTTACAGGTGCCGAACACTGAAGCTTTCTTT; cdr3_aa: CASSKILQVPNTEAFF
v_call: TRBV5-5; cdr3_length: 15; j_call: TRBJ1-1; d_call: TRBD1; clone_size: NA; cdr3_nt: TGTGCCAGCAGCTCGACAGGGCAGTGGATCACTGAAGCTTTCTTT; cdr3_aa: CASSSTGQWITEAFF
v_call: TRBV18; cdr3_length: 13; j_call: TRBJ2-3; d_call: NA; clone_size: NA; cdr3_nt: TGTGCCAGCTGCACAGGGAGGGGTGATACGCAGTATTTT; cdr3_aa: CASCTGRGDTQYF
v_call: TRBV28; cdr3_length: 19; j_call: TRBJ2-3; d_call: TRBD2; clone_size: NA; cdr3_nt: TGTGCCAGCAGTTTTAGCCCACTAGCGATCCCTTCTAGCACAGATACGCAGTATTTT; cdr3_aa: CASSFSPLAIPSSTDTQYF
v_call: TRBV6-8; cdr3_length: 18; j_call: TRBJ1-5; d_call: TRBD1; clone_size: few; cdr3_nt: TGTGCCAGCAGTTCCAGGACGGCCCCCGACAGGGGCAATCAGCCCCAGCATTTT; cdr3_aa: CASSSRTAPDRGNQPQHF
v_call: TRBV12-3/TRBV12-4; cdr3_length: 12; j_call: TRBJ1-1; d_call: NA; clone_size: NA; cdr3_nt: TGTGCCAGCAGGCCGGGTCGGACTGAAGCTTTCTTT; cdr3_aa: CASRPGRTEAFF
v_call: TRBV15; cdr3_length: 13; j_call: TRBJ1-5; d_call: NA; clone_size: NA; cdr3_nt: TGTGCCACCAGCAGAGAGGTTCATCTACCCCAGCATTTT; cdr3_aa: CATSREVHLPQHF
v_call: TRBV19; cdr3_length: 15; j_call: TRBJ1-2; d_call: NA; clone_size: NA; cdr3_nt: TGTGCCAGTAGTATAGATCAGTCCGTAAACTATGGCTACACCTTC; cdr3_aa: CASSIDQSVNYGYTF
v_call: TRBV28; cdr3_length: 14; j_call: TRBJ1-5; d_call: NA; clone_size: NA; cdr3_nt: TGTGCCAGCTGTGAACATAGCCGGATCCAGCCCCAGCATTTT; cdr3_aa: CASCEHSRIQPQHF
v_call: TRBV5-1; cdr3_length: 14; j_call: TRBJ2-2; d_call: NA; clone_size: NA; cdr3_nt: TGCGCCAGCAGCTTTCGACAGCACACCGGGGAGCTGTTTTTT; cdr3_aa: CASSFRQHTGELFF
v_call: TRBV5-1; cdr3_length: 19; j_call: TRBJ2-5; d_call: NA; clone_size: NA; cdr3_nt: TGCGCCAGCAGTCCTAGACGGGAAAGATATGCAAGTTTAAAAGAGACCCAGTACTTC; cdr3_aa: CASSPRRERYASLKETQYF
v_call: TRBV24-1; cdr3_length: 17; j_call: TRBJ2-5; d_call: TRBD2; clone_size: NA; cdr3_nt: TGTGCCACCAGTGATCCAGCGGGAGGCCGAGAAAGGGAGACCCAGTACTTC; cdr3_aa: CATSDPAGGRERETQYF
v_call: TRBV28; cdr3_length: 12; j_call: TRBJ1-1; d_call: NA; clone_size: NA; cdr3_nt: TGTGCCAGCAGTTTATCGTCGCAGGAAGCTTTCTTT; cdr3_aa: CASSLSSQEAFF
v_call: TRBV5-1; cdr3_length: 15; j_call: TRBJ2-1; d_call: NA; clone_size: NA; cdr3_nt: TGCGCCAGCAGCTTGGCCGGGGAAGGCTACAATGAGCAGTTCTTC; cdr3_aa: CASSLAGEGYNEQFF
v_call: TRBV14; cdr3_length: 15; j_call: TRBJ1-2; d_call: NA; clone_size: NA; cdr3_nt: TGTGCCAGCAGCCGCGGGACGCTTCGACGGGGAGGCTACACCTTC; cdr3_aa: CASSRGTLRRGGYTF
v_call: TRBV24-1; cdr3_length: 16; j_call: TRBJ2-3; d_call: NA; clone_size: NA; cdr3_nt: TGTGCCACCAGTGATATGGAGGGGTCAAACACAGATACGCAGTATTTT; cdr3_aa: CATSDMEGSNTDTQYF
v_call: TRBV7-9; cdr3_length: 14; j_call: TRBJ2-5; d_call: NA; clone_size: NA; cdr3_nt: TGTGCCAGCAGCCCCCTGGGGCTGCTAAAGACCCAGTACTTC; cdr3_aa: CASSPLGLLKTQYF
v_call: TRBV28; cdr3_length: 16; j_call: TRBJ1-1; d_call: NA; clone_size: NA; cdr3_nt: TGTGCCAGCAGTTTAGGAGCAGGGGTCTTCTACACTGAAGCTTTCTTT; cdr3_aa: CASSLGAGVFYTEAFF
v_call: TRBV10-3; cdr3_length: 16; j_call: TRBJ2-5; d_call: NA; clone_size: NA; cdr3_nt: TGTGCCATCAGTGAGGGGGCGGCCCTGGGCCGGGAGACCCAGTACTTC; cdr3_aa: CAISEGAALGRETQYF
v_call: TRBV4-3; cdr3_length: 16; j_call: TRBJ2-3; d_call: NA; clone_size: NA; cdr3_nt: TGCGCCAGCAGCCAATCTGGGGGCTCAGGCACAGATACGCAGTATTTT; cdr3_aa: CASSQSGGSGTDTQYF
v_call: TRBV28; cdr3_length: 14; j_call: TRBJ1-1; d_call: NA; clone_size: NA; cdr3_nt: TGTGCCAGCAGTTTAAGAGGAGGAGGCACTGAAGCTTTCTTT; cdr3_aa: CASSLRGGGTEAFF
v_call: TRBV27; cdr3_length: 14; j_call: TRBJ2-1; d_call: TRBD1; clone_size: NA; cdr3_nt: TGTGCCAGCAGTTCAAGGACAGGGGTGGATGAGCAGTTCTTC; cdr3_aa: CASSSRTGVDEQFF
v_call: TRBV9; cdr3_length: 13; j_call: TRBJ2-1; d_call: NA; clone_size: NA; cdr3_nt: TGTGCCAGCAGCGTAGGCTACCCAAATGAGCAGTTCTTC; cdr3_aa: CASSVGYPNEQFF
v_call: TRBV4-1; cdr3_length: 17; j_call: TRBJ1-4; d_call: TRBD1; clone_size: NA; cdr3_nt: TGCGCCAGCAGCCGCGGATGGCTCGGACAGGCTAATGAAAAACTGTTTTTT; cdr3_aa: CASSRGWLGQANEKLFF
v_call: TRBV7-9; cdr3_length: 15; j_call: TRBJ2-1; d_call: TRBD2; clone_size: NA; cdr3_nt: TGTGCCAGCAGCTCCGGGACTAGCGGAACCAATGAGCAGTTCTTC; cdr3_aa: CASSSGTSGTNEQFF
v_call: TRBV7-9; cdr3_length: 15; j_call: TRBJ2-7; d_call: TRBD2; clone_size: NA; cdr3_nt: TGTGCCAGCAGCTTAGGGCGGGAGGGCGGCGGCGAGCAGTACTTC; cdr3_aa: CASSLGREGGGEQYF
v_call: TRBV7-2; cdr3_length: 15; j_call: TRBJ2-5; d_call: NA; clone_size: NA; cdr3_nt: TGTGCCAGCAGCTTAGTGGCGGCCAATCAAGAGACCCAGTACTTC; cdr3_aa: CASSLVAANQETQYF
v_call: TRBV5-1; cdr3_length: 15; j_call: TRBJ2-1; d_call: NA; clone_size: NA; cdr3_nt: TGCGCCAGCAGCTTGTACTTAAGCTCCTACAATGAGCAGTTCTTC; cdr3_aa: CASSLYLSSYNEQFF
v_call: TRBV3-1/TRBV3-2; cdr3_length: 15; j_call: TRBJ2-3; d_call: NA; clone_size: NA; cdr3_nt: TGTGCCAGCAGCCAAGTAATCGGGAGCACAGATACGCAGTATTTT; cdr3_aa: CASSQVIGSTDTQYF
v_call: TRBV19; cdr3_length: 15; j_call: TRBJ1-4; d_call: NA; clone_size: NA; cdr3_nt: TGTGTCAGTACCCCCCACAGGCACTCCTGGGAAAAACTGTTTTTT; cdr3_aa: CVSTPHRHSWEKLFF
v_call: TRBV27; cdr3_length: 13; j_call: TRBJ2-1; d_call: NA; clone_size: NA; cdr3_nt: TGTGCCAGCAGGACGGGGAGCTACAATGAGCAGTTCTTC; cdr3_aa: CASRTGSYNEQFF
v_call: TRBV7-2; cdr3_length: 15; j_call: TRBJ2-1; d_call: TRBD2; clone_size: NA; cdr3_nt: TGTGCCAGCAGCCCGGGACTAGCGGGAGTCTATGAGCAGTTCTTC; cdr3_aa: CASSPGLAGVYEQFF
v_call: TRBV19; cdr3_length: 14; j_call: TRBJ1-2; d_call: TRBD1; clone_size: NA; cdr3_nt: TGTGCCAGTAGTATGGGGACAGGGGGCGGTGGCTACACCTTC; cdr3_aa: CASSMGTGGGGYTF
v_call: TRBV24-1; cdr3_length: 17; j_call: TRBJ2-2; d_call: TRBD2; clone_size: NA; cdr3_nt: TGTGCCACCAGTGACCCAATGGGCGGGGGGAGCACCGGGGAGCTGTTTTTT; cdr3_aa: CATSDPMGGGSTGELFF
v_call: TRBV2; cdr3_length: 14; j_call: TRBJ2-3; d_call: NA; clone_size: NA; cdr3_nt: TGTGCCAGCAGTAAGGTGACAGGCACAGATACGCAGTATTTT; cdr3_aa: CASSKVTGTDTQYF
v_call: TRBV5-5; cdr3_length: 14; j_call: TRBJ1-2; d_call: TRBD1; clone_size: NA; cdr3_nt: TGTGCCAGCAGCATAGGACAGGGCCTCGGTGGCTACACCTTC; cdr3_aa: CASSIGQGLGGYTF
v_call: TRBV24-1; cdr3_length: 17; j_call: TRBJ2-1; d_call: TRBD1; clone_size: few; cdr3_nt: TGTGCCACCAGTGATTCGGGACAGCGAAGCTCCTACAATGAGCAGTTCTTC; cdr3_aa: CATSDSGQRSSYNEQFF
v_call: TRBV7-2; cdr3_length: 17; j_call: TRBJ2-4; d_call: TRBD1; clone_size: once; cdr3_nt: TGTGCCAGCAGCCCAGACAGGGGGGAGCTAGCCAAAAACATTCAGTACTTC; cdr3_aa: CASSPDRGELAKNIQYF
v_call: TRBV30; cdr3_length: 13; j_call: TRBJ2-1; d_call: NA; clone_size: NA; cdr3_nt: TGTGCCTGGAGTTTGGCCAGGAGGAATGAGCAGTTCTTC; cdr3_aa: CAWSLARRNEQFF